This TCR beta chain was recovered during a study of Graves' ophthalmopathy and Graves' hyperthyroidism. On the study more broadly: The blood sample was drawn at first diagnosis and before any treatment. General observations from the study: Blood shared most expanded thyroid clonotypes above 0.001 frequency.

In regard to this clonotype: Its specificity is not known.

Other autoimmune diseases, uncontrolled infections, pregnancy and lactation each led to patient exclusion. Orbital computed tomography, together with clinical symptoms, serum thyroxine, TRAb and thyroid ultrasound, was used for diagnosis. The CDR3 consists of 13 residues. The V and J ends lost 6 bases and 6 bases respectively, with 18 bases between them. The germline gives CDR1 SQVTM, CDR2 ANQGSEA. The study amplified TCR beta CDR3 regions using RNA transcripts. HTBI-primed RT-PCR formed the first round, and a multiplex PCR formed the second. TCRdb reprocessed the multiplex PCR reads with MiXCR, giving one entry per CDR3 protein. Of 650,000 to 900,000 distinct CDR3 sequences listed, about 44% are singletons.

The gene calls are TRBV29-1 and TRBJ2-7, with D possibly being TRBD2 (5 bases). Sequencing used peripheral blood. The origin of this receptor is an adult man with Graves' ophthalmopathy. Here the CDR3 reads CSVEVGSSGEQYF. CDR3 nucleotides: TGCAGCGTGGAGGTAGGGTCGTCTGGCGAGCAGTACTTC.